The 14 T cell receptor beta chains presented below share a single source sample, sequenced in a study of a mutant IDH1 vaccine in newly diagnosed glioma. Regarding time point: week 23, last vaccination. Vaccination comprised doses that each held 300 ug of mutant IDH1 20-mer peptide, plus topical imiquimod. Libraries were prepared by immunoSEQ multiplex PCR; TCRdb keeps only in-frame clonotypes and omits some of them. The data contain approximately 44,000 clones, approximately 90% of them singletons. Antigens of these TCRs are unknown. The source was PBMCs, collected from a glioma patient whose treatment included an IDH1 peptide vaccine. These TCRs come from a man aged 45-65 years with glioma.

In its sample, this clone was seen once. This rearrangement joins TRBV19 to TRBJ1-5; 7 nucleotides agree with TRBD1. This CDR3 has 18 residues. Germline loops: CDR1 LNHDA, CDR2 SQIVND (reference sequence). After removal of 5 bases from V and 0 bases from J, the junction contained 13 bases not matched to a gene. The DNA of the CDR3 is TGTGCCAGTAGTGGGGGTACCGGGACAGTAAATAGCAATCAGCCCCAGCATTTT. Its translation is CASSGGTGTVNSNQPQHF.

The CDR3 bases are TGTGCCAGCAGCTTCGACAAGTCGTCCTACGAGCAGTACTTC. Its translation: CASSFDKSSYEQYF. The chain combines TRBV7-9 with TRBJ2-7; D is undetermined. The CDR3 is 14 residues long. Germline V CDR1 and CDR2: SEHNR, FQNEAQ (reference sequence). Trimming shortened V by 3 bases and J by 1 base, and 10 bases separated the two germline ends. The variable domain in full, with the rest retrieved from reference TRBV7-9 and TRBJ2-7, is DTGVSQNPRHKITKRGQNVTFRCDPISEHNRLYWYRQTLGQGPEFLTYFQNEAQLEKSRLLSDRFSAERPKGSFSTLEIQRTEQGDSAMYLCASSFDKSSYEQYFGPGTRLTVT.

For the CDR3, the DNA is TGTGCCAGCAGCCAAGATCTTCGGACAAGCCAATATGGCTACACCTTC. Protein product: CASSQDLRTSQYGYTF. The chain combines TRBV14 with TRBJ1-2, with D tentatively TRBD1 (5 bases). The CDR3 runs to 16 residues. The germline gives CDR1 SGHDN, CDR2 FVKESK. V was clipped by 0 bases and J by 5 bases, with 16 bases between them. Full variable domain (outside the CDR3, taken from reference TRBV14 and TRBJ1-2): EAGVTQFPSHSVIEKGQTVTLRCDPISGHDNLYWYRRVMGKEIKFLLHFVKESKQDESGMPNNRFLAERTGGTYSTLKVQPAELEDSGVYFCASSQDLRTSQYGYTFGSGTRLTVV.

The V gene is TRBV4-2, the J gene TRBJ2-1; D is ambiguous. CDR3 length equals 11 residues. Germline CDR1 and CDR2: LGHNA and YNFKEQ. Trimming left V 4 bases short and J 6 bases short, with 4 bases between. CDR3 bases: TGTGCCAGCAGCCTCTCCAATGAGCAGTTCTTC. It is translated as CASSLSNEQFF.

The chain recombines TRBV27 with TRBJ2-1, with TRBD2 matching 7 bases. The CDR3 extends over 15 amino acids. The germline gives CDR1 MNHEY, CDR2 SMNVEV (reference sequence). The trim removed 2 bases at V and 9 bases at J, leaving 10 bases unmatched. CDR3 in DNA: TGTGCCAGCAGTTTAAGGGGTGGGACTACAGTTGAGCAGTTCTTC. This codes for CASSLRGGTTVEQFF.

CDR3 region: CASSVDRDYEQYF. CDR3 nucleotides: TGTGCCAGCAGCGTGGACAGGGACTACGAGCAGTACTTC. The rearrangement links TRBV4-2 to TRBJ2-7; TRBD1 matches 8 bases. CDR3 length: 13 amino acids. V was clipped by 5 bases and J by 3 bases; unmatched bases: 3. The germline CDR1 and CDR2 sequences are LGHNA and YNFKEQ.

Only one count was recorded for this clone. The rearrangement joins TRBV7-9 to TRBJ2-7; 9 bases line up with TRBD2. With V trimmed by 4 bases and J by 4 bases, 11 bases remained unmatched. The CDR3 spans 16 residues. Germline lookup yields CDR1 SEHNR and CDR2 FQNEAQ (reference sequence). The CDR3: CASSYMGLSGRYEQYF. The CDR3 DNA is TGTGCCAGCAGCTACATGGGGTTGAGCGGGAGGTACGAGCAGTACTTC.

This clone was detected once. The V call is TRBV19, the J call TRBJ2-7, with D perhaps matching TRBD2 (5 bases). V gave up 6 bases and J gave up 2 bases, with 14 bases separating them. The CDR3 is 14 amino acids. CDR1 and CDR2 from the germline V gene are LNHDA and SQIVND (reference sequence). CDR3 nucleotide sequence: TGTGCCAGTAGAAATAGCGAGGGCCCCTACGAGCAGTACTTC. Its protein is CASRNSEGPYEQYF.

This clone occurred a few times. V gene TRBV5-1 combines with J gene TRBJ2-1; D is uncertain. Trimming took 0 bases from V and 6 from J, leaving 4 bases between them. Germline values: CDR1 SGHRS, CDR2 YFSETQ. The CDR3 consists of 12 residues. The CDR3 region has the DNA TGCGCCAGCAGCTTGGTGGTCAATGAGCAGTTCTTC. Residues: CASSLVVNEQFF.

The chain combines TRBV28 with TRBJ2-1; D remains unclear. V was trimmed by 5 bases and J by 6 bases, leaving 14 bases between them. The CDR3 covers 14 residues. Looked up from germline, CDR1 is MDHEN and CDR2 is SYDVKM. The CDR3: CASSPPEDLNEQFF. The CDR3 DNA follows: TGTGCCAGCAGTCCCCCGGAAGACCTCAATGAGCAGTTCTTC.

CDR3 protein: CASRETNEKLFF. For the CDR3, the DNA is TGTGCCAGCAGGGAAACTAATGAAAAACTGTTTTTT. The rearrangement links TRBV2 to TRBJ1-4; D call uncertain. CDR3 length: 12 amino acids. V lost 6 bases, J lost 1 base, and 3 bases lay in between. CDR1 SNHLY and CDR2 FYNNEI come from the germline V gene.

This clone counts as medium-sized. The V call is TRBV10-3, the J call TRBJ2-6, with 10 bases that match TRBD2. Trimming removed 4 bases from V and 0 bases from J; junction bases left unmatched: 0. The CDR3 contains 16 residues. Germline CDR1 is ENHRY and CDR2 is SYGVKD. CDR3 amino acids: CAISASGSSGANVLTF. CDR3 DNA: TGTGCCATCAGTGCTAGCGGGAGCTCTGGGGCCAACGTCCTGACTTTC.

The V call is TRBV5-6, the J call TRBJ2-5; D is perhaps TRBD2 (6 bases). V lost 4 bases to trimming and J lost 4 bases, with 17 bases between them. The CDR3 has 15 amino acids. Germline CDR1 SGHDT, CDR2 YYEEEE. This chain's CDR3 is CASSQRRMGGETQYF. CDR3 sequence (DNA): TGTGCCAGCAGCCAAAGACGGATGGGGGGAGAGACCCAGTACTTC. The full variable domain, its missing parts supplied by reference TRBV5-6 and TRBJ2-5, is DAGVTQSPTHLIKTRGQQVTLRCSPKSGHDTVSWYQQALGQGPQFIFQYYEEEERQRGNFPDRFSGHQFPNYSSELNVNALLLGDSALYLCASSQRRMGGETQYFGPGTRLLVL.

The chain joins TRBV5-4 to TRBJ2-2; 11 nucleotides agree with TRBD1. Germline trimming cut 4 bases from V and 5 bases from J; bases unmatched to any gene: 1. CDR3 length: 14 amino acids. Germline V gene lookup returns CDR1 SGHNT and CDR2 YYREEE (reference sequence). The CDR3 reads CASSRDRGTGELFF. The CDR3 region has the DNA TGTGCCAGCAGCAGGGACAGGGGGACCGGGGAGCTGTTTTTT.